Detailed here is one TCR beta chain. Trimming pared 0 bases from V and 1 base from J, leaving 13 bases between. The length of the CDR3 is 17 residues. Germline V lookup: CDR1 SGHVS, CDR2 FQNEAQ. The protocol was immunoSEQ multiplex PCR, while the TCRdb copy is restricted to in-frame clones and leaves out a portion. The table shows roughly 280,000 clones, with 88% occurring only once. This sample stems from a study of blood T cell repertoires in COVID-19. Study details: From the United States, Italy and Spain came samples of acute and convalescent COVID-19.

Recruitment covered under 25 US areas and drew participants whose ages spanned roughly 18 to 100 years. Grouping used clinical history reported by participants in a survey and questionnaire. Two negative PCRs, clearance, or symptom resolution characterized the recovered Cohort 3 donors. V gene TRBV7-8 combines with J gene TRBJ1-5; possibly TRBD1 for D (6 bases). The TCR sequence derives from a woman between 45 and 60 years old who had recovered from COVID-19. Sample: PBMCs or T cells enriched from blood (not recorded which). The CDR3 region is CASSLAGRGASNQPQHF. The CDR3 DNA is TGTGCCAGCAGCTTAGCGGGGAGGGGGGCAAGCAATCAGCCCCAGCATTTT.